This T cell receptor (beta chain) was recorded in a study of radiation and T cells in renal cell carcinoma. A note on this clone: Its antigen is as yet unknown.

Assay used: immunoSEQ multiplex PCR; TCRdb lists only in-frame clones, some missing. The table shows tens of thousands of clones, with 82% occurring only once. Indicated time point: baseline pretreatment blood. The treatment here: 15 Gy SBRT to primary tumor, nephrectomy 4 weeks later. Study-level results: Top tumor clonotypes rose in blood 2 weeks post-radiation, then contracted.

This receptor was obtained from a man aged 55 to 70 with renal cell carcinoma. The material sequenced was blood, taken from a patient whose treatment included radiotherapy and nephrectomy.

The CDR3 DNA sequence: TGTGCCAGCAGCTTAGGGGGAGGGTGGTCTGGGGCCAACGTCCTGACTTTC. Encoded protein: CASSLGGGWSGANVLTF. This rearrangement joins TRBV7-3 to TRBJ2-6; 7 bases are a match to TRBD2. The CDR3 spans 17 residues. After removal of 2 bases from V and 1 base from J, the junction contained 5 bases not matched to a gene. The germline gives CDR1 SGHTA, CDR2 FQGTGA.